The next 7 T cell receptor beta chains were all read from a single sample in a study of lymphopenia after photon versus proton radiotherapy. The method was immunoSEQ multiplex PCR; TCRdb's version includes in-frame clones alone and lacks a portion of them. The sample records roughly 30,000 clones, 87% being singletons. Specimen: peripheral blood, collected from a patient treated with proton-based radiotherapy. The source is a woman aged 60-70 years with cholangiocarcinoma. Some clones in this sample may be carry-over from other donors' samples.

J is TRBJ2-1 and V is TRBV9; the D gene is possibly TRBD1 (6 bases). V dropped 2 bases and J dropped 8 bases, with 11 bases sitting between them. Per germline, CDR1 SGDLS and CDR2 YYNGEE. The CDR3 is made up of 13 amino acids. The CDR3 DNA is TGTGCCAGCAGCGTCCAGGGGACGGATGAGCAGTTCTTC. Amino acids: CASSVQGTDEQFF.

This sequence joins TRBV4-1 and TRBJ1-5; tentative D call: TRBD1 (5 bases). Germline lookup yields CDR1 MGHRA and CDR2 YSYEKL. The CDR3 covers 17 residues. V was pared by 3 bases and J by 1 base, with 16 bases between. CDR3 loop: CASSQKVTGSSNQPQHF. Written as DNA, the CDR3 is TGCGCCAGCAGCCAGAAAGTTACAGGTTCGAGCAATCAGCCCCAGCATTTT.

This chain links TRBV10-2 with TRBJ2-1, with D tentatively TRBD2 (6 bases). Trimming left V 3 bases short and J 7 bases short, with 7 bases between. The CDR3 covers 12 residues. The germline V gene encodes CDR1 WSHSY and CDR2 SAAADI. CDR3 sequence: CASSDGTNEQFF. The DNA of the CDR3 is TGCGCCAGCAGTGACGGGACTAATGAGCAGTTCTTC.

The chain links TRBV7-2 to TRBJ1-2; tentative D call: TRBD1 (5 bases). Germline assignment: CDR1 SGHTA and CDR2 FQGNSA. This CDR3 spans 14 amino acids. The V gene lost 3 bases and the J gene lost 5 bases, with 13 bases spanning the gap. The CDR3 loop is CASSFGAREYGYTF. As DNA, the CDR3 is TGTGCCAGCAGCTTCGGGGCGAGGGAGTATGGCTACACCTTC.

V gene TRBV5-1 combines with J gene TRBJ2-3; D not certain. V lost 1 base and J 0 bases, leaving 9 bases between the germline ends. The CDR3 consists of 15 residues. Per germline, CDR1 SGHRS and CDR2 YFSETQ. The CDR3 DNA is TGCGCCAGCAGCTTGACAGTCCCTAGCACAGATACGCAGTATTTT. Translated: CASSLTVPSTDTQYF.

The chain has TRBV2 and TRBJ2-7; D gene unclear. Germline V lookup: CDR1 SNHLY, CDR2 FYNNEI. V lost 5 bases to trimming and J lost 8 bases, with 10 bases between them. The CDR3 has 11 amino acids. CDR3 loop: CASSSGYKQYF. As DNA, the CDR3 is TGTGCCAGCAGTTCGGGTTACAAGCAGTACTTC.

This clone was detected once. At one of its ends the junction is not consistent with the germline gene, which may arise from a read error. The chain couples TRBV7-7 to TRBJ2-7, with D unresolved. CDR3 length: 15 amino acids. Germline lookup yields CDR1 SSHAT and CDR2 FNYEAQ (reference sequence). The CDR3 here is CASSRRRTLTYEQYF. The DNA for the CDR3 is TGTGCTAGCAGCCGCCGGCGGACCCTCACCTACGAGCAGTACTTC.